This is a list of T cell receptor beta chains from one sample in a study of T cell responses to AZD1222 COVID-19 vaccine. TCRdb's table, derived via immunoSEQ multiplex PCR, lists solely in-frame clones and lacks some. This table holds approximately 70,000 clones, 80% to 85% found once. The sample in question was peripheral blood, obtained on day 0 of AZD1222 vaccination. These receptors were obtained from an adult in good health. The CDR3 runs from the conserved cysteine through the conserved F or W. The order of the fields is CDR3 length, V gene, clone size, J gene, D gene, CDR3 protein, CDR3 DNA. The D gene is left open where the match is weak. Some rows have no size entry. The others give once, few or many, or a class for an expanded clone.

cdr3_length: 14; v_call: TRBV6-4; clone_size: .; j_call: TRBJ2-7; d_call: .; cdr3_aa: CASSAQGESYEQYF; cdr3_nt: TGTGCCAGCAGTGCTCAGGGAGAATCCTACGAGCAGTACTTC
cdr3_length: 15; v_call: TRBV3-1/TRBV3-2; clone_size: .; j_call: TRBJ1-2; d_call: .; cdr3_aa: CASSSPGGSWDGYTF; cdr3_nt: TGTGCCAGCAGCTCTCCCGGGGGCAGTTGGGATGGCTACACCTTC
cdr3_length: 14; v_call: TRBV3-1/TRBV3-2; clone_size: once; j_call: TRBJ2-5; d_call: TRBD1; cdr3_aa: CASSQGQSAETQYF; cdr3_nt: TGTGCCAGCAGCCAGGGACAGTCGGCGGAGACCCAGTACTTC
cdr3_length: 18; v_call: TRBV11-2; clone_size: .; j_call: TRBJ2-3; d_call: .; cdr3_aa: CASSLGRGGTDPTDTQYF; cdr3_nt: TGTGCCAGCAGCTTAGGGCGAGGGGGGACGGACCCCACAGATACGCAGTATTTT
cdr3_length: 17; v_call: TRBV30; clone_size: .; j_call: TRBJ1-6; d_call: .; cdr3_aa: CAWSVGWGAGHNSPLHF; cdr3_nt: TGTGCCTGGAGTGTAGGATGGGGGGCCGGCCATAATTCACCCCTCCACTTT
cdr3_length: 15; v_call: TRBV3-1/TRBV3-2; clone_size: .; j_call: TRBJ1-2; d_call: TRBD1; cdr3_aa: CASSRGQGASGGYTF; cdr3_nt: TGTGCCAGCAGTCGTGGACAGGGGGCATCTGGTGGCTACACCTTC
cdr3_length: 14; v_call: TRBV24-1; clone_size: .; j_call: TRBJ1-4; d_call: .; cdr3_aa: CATSDSGLGEKLFF; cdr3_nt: TGTGCCACCAGTGATTCCGGGCTGGGGGAAAAACTGTTTTTT
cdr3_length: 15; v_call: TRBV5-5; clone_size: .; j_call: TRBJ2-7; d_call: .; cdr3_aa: CASSFEGGGSYEQYF; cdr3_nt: TGTGCCAGCAGCTTTGAGGGAGGAGGCTCCTACGAGCAGTACTTC
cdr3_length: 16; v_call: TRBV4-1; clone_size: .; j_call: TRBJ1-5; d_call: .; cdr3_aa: CASAGVNRAFGGPQHF; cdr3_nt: TGCGCCAGCGCGGGGGTGAACCGCGCGTTCGGGGGGCCCCAGCATTTT
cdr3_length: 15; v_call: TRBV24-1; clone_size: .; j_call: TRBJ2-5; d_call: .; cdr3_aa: CATSGTTGSQETQYF; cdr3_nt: TGTGCCACCAGTGGGACAACAGGATCCCAAGAGACCCAGTACTTC
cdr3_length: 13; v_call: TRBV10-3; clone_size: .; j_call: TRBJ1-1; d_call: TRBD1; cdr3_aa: CAISWDRAAEAFF; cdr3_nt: TGTGCCATCAGCTGGGACAGGGCAGCTGAAGCTTTCTTT
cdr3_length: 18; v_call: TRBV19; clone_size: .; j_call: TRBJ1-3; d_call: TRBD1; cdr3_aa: CASSILPGQIISGNTIYF; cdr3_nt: TGTGCCAGTAGTATTCTCCCGGGACAGATCATCTCTGGAAACACCATATATTTT
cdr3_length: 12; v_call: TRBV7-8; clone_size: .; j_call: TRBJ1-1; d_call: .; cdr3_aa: CASSRGRTEAFF; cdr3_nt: TGTGCCAGCAGCCGGGGCAGGACTGAAGCTTTCTTT
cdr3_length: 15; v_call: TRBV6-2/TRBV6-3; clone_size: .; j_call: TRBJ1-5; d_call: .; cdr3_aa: CASTYSIGGNQPQHF; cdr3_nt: TGTGCCAGCACCTACTCTATCGGGGGGAATCAGCCCCAGCATTTT
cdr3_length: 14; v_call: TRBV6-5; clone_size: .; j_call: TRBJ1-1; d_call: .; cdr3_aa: CASSYRGRGTEAFF; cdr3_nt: TGTGCCAGCAGTTACCGGGGCAGGGGCACTGAAGCTTTCTTT
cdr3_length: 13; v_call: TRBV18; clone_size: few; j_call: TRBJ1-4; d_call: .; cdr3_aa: CASSPGPNEKLFF; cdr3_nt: TGTGCCAGCTCCCCCGGGCCCAATGAAAAACTGTTTTTT
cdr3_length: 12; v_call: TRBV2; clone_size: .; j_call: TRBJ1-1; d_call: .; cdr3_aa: CASSPQNTEAFF; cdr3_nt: TGTGCCAGCAGTCCACAGAACACTGAAGCTTTCTTT
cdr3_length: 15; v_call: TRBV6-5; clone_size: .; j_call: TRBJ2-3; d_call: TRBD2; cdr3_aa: CASRSLRREGDTQYF; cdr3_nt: TGTGCCAGCAGAAGCCTCCGGCGGGAGGGGGATACGCAGTATTTT
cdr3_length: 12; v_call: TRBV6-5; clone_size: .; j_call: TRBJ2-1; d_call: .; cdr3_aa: CASSPRGLGQFF; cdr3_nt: TGTGCCAGCAGTCCCCGAGGTTTAGGGCAGTTCTTC
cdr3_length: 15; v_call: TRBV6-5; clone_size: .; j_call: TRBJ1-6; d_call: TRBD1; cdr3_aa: CASSSKGQGYSPLHF; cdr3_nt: TGTGCCAGCAGTTCCAAAGGACAGGGATATTCACCCCTCCACTTT
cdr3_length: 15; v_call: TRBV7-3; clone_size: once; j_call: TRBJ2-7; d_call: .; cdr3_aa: CASSRYGQGPYEQYF; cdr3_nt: TGTGCCAGCAGCCGCTATGGGCAGGGGCCCTACGAGCAGTACTTC
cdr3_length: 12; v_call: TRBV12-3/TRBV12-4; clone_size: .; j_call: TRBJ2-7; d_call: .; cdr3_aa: CASSSEQGEQYF; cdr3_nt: TGTGCCAGCAGTTCAGAACAAGGCGAGCAGTACTTC
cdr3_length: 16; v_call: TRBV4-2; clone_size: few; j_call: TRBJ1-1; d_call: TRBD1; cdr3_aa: CASSQGENRGNTEAFF; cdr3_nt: TGTGCCAGCAGCCAAGGCGAAAACAGGGGGAACACTGAAGCTTTCTTT
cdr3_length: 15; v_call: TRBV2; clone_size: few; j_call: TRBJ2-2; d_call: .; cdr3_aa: CASSPDRANTGELFF; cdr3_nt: TGTGCCAGCAGCCCCGACCGTGCGAACACCGGGGAGCTGTTTTTT
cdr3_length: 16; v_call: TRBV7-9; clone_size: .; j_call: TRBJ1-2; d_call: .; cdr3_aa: CASSFVSGDTNYGYTF; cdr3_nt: TGTGCCAGCAGCTTCGTTTCAGGAGATACTAACTATGGCTACACCTTC
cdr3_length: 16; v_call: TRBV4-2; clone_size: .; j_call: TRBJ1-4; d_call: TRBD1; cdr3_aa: CASSQDLTGANEKLFF; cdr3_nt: TGTGCCAGCAGCCAAGACTTGACAGGGGCTAATGAAAAACTGTTTTTT
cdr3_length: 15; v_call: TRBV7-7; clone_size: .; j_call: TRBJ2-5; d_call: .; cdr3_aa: CASSSSGTGQETQYF; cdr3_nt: TGTGCTAGCAGCTCATCAGGCACAGGGCAAGAGACCCAGTACTTC
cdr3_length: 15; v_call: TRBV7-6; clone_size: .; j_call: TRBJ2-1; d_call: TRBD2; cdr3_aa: CASSLGVAGGLEQFF; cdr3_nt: TGTGCCAGCAGCTTAGGAGTAGCGGGGGGGCTTGAGCAGTTCTTC
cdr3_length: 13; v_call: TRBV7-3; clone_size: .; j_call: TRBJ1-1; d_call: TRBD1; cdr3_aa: CASSLEGTDEAFF; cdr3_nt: TGTGCCAGCAGCTTAGAAGGGACAGATGAAGCTTTCTTT
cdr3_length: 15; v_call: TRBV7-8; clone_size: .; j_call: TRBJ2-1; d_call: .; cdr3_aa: CASSWDISPYNEQFF; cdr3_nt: TGTGCCAGCAGCTGGGACATTTCCCCATACAATGAGCAGTTCTTC
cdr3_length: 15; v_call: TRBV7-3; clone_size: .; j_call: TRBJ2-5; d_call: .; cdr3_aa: CASSLVGTGQETQYF; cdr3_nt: TGTGCCAGCAGCTTAGTCGGAACAGGGCAAGAGACCCAGTACTTC
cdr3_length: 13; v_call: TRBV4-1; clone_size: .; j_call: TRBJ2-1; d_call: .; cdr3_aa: CASSQDWVNEQFF; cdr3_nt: TGCGCCAGCAGCCAAGATTGGGTCAATGAGCAGTTCTTC
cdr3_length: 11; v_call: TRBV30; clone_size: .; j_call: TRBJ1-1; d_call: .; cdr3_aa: CAWSTRAEAFF; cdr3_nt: TGTGCCTGGAGTACCCGGGCCGAAGCTTTCTTT
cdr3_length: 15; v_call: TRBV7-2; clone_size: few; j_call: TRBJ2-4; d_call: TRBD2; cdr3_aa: CASSSNSGGLNTQYF; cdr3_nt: TGTGCCAGCAGCTCTAATAGCGGGGGGTTAAACACTCAGTACTTC
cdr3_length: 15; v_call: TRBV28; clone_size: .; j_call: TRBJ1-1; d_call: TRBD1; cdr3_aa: CASSPWTGQNTEAFF; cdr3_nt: TGTGCCAGCAGTCCATGGACAGGGCAGAACACTGAAGCTTTCTTT
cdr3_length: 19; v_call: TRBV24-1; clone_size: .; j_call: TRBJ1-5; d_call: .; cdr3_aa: CATTSPGRREQWSNQPQHF; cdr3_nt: TGTGCCACCACCTCTCCAGGACGGAGGGAACAATGGAGCAATCAGCCCCAGCATTTT
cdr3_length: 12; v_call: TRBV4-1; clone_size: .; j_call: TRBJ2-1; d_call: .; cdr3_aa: CASRPQGHEQFF; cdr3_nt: TGCGCCAGCAGACCGCAGGGACATGAGCAGTTCTTC
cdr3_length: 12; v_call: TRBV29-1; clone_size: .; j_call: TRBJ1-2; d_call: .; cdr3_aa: CSGTGTNYGYTF; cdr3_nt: TGCAGCGGAACCGGGACGAACTATGGCTACACCTTC
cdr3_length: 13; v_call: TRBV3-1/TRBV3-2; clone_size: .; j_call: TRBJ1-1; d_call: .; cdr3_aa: CASSQGEWTEAFF; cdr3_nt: TGTGCCAGCAGCCAAGGGGAATGGACTGAAGCTTTCTTT
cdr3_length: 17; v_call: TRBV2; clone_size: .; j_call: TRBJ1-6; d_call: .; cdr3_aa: CASSEATGGVGNSPLHF; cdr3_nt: TGTGCCAGCAGTGAAGCAACTGGGGGGGTAGGAAATTCACCCCTCCACTTT
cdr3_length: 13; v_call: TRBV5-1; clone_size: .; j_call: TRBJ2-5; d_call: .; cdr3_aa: CASSLVHMETQYF; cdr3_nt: TGCGCCAGCAGCTTGGTTCATATGGAGACCCAGTACTTC
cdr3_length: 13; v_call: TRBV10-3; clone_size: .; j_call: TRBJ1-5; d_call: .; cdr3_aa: CAISGGGYQPQHF; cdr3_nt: TGTGCCATCAGTGGTGGGGGGTACCAGCCCCAGCATTTT
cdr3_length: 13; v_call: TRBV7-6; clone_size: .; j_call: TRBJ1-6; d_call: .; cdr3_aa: CASTGGYNSPLHF; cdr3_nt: TGTGCCAGCACTGGGGGTTATAATTCACCCCTCCACTTT
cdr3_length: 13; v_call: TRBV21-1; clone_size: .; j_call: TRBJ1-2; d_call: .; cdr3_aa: CASSNSRNYGYTF; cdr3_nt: TGTGCCAGCAGCAACAGCAGGAACTATGGCTACACCTTC
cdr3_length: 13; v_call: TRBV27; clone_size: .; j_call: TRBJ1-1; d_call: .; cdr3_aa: CASSQQGRTEAFF; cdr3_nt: TGTGCCAGCAGTCAACAGGGTAGGACTGAAGCTTTCTTT
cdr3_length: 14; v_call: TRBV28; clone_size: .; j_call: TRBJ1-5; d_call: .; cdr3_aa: CASSLFQNNQPQHF; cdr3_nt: TGTGCCAGCAGTTTATTCCAGAACAATCAGCCCCAGCATTTT
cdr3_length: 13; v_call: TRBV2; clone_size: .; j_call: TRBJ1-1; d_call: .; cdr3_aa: CASRYGGVSEAFF; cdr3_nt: TGTGCCAGCAGGTATGGGGGGGTCTCTGAAGCTTTCTTT
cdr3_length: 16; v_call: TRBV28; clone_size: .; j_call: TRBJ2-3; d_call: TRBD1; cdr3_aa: CASASVGQGVTDTQYF; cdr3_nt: TGTGCCAGCGCCTCGGTCGGACAGGGAGTAACAGATACGCAGTATTTT
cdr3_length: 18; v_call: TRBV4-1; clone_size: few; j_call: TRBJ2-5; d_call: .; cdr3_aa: CASSQGGLRGRLGETQYF; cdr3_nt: TGCGCCAGCAGCCAAGGGGGGTTACGAGGGAGGCTAGGAGAGACCCAGTACTTC
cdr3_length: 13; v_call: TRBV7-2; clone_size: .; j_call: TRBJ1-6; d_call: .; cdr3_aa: CASSFEGRPPLHF; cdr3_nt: TGTGCCAGCAGCTTTGAGGGACGTCCACCCCTCCACTTT
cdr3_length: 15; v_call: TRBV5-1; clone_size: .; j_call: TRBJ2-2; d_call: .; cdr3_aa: CASSLTGPNTGELFF; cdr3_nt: TGCGCCAGCAGCTTGACAGGACCCAACACCGGGGAGCTGTTTTTT
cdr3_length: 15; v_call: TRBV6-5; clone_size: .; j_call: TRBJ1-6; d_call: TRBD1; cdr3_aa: CASSSETGDISPLHF; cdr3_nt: TGTGCCAGCAGTTCTGAGACAGGGGACATTTCACCCCTCCACTTT
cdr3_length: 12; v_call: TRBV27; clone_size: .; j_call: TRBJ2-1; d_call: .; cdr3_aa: CASSLRLNEQFF; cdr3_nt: TGTGCCAGCAGTTTAAGGCTCAATGAGCAGTTCTTC
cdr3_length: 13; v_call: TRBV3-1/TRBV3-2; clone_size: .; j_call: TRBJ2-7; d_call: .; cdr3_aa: CASQGGSSYEQYF; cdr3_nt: TGTGCCAGCCAGGGGGGGTCCTCCTACGAGCAGTACTTC
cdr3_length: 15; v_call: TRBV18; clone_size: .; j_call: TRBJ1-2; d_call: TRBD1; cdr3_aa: CASSAYRGSDYGYTF; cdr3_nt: TGTGCCAGCTCAGCTTACAGGGGGTCTGACTATGGCTACACCTTC